Sequencing of this T cell receptor beta chain was carried out in a study of blood T cell repertoires in COVID-19. The CDR3 loop spans 13 amino acids. Germline loops: CDR1 MNHEY, CDR2 SMNVEV (reference sequence). V gave up 7 bases and J gave up 8 bases; unmatched junction bases: 6. How the authors handled the data: Researchers report that nucleated cell counts were estimated from reference gene primer amplification. The repertoire was sequenced with immunoSEQ multiplex PCR; TCRdb's copy has only in-frame clones and lacks some. V, J and clone size are taken as reported in that table, and D and trimming were inferred from the DNA itself. The sample shows roughly 33,000 clones, just over 85% of them seen only once.

The clonotype originates from a human donor in a cohort sampled during active COVID-19. The chain recombines TRBV27 with TRBJ2-1; TRBD2 aligns across 9 bases. Material for sequencing was peripheral blood. CDR3 in DNA: TGTGCCAGCACCCGGGGACTAGCCGATGAGCAGTTCTTC. This sequence encodes CASTRGLADEQFF.